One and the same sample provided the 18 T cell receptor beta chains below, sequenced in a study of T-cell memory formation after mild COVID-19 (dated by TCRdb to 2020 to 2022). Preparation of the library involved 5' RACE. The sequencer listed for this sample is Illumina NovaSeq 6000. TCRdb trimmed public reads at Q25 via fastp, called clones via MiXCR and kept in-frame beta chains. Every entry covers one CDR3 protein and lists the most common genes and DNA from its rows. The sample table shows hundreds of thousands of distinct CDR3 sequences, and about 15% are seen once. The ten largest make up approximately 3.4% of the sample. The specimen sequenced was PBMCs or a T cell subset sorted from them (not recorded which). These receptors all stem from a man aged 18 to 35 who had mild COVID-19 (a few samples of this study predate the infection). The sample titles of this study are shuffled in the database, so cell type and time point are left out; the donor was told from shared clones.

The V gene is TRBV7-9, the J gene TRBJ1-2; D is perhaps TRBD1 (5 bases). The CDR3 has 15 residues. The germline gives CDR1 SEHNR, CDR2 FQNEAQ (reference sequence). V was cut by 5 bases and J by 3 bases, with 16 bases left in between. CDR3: CASSARDGEYYGYTF. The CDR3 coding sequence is TGTGCCAGCAGCGCCCGGGACGGGGAGTACTATGGCTACACCTTC.

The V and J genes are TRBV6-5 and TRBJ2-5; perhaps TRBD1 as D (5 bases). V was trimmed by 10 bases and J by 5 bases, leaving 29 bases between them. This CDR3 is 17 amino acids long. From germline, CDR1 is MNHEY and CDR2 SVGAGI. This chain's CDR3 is CAIPGSTGSDGEETQYF. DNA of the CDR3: TGTGCCATCCCAGGGTCAACAGGTTCGGACGGTGAGGAGACCCAGTACTTC.

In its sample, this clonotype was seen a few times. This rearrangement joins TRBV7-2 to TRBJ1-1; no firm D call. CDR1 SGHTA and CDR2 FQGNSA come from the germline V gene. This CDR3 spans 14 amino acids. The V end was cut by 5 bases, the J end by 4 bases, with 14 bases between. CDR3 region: CASSRQRGSTEAFF. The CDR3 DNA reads TGTGCCAGCAGCCGGCAGAGAGGAAGCACTGAAGCTTTCTTT. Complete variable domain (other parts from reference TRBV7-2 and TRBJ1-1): GAGVSQSPSNKVTEKGKDVELRCDPISGHTALYWYRQSLGQGLEFLIYFQGNSAPDKSGLPSDRFSAERTGGSVSTLTIQRTQQEDSAVYLCASSRQRGSTEAFFGQGTRLTVV.

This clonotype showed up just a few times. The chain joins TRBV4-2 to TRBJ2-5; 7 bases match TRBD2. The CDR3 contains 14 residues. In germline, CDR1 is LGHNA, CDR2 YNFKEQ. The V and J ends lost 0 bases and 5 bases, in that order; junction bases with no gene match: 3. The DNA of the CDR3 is TGTGCCAGCAGCCAAGAAAGGGAGGGGGAGACCCAGTACTTC. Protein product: CASSQEREGETQYF.

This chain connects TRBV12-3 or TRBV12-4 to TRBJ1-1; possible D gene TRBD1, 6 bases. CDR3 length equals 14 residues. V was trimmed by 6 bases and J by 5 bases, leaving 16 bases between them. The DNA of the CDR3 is TGTGCCAGCAGCCCCCGGCTAGGGGGAACTGAAGCTTTCTTT. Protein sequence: CASSPRLGGTEAFF.

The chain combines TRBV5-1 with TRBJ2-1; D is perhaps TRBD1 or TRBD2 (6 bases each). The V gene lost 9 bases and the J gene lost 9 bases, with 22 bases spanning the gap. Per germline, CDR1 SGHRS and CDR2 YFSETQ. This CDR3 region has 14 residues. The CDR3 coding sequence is TGCGCCACCTCGGGCCGAGAGGGGGGCGGTGAGCAGTTCTTC. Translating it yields CATSGREGGGEQFF.

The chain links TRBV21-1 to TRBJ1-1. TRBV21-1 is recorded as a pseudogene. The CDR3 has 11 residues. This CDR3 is CATDPGTEAFF. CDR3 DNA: TGTGCCACCGATCCAGGAACTGAAGCTTTCTTT.

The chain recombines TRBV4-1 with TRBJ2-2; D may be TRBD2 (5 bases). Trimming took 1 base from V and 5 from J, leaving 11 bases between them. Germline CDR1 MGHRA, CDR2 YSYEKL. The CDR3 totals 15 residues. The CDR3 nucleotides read TGCGCCAGCAGCCAAGCCCCCAGCGGTACCGGGGAGCTGTTTTTT. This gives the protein CASSQAPSGTGELFF.

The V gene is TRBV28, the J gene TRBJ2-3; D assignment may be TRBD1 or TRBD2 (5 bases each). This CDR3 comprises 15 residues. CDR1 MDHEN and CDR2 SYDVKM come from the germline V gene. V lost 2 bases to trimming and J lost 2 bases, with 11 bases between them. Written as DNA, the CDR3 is TGTGCCAGCAGTTTAGTGGGACCCTCCACAGATACGCAGTATTTT. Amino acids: CASSLVGPSTDTQYF.

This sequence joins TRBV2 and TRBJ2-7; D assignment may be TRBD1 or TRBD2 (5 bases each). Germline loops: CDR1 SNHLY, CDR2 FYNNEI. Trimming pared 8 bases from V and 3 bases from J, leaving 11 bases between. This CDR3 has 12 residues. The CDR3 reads CASGGQIYEQYF. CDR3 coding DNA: TGTGCCAGCGGAGGACAAATCTACGAGCAGTACTTC.

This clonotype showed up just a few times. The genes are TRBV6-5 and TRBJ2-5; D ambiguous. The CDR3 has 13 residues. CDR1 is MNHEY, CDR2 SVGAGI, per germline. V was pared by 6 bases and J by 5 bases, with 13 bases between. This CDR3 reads CASRTLLIETQYF. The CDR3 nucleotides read TGTGCCAGCAGAACACTGCTGATCGAGACCCAGTACTTC.

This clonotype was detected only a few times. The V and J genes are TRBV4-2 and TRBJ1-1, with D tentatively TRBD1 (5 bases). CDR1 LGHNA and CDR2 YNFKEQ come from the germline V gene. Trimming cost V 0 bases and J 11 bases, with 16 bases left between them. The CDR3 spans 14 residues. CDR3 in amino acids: CASSQEGLGRRAFF. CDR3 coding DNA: TGTGCCAGCAGCCAAGAAGGGTTGGGGCGCCGCGCTTTCTTT.

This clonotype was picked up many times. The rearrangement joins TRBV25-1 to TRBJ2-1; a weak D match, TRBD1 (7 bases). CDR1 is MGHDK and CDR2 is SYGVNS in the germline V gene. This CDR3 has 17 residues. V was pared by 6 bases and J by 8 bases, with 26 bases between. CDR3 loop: CASREGMGDRQGDEQFF. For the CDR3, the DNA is TGTGCCAGCAGGGAGGGGATGGGGGACAGACAAGGTGATGAGCAGTTCTTC.

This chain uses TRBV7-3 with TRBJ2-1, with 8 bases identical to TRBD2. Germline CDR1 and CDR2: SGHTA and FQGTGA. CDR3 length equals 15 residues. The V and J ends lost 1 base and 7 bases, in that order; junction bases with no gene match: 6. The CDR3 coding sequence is TGTGCCAGCAGCTTAAGACGGGGGGGCTGGAATGAGCAGTTCTTC. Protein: CASSLRRGGWNEQFF.

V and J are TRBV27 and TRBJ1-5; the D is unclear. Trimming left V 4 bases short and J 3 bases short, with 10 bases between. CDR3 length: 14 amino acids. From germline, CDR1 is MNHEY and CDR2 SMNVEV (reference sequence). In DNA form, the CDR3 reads TGTGCCAGCAGTTCATGGGGATTCAATCAGCCCCAGCATTTT. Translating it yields CASSSWGFNQPQHF.

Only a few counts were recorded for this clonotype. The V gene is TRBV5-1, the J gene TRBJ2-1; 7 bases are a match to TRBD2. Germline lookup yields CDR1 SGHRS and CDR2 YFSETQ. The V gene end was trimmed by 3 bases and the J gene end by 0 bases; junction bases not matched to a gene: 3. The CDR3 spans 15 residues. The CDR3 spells CASSSGGTSYNEQFF. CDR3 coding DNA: TGCGCCAGCAGCTCCGGGGGGACCTCCTACAATGAGCAGTTCTTC.

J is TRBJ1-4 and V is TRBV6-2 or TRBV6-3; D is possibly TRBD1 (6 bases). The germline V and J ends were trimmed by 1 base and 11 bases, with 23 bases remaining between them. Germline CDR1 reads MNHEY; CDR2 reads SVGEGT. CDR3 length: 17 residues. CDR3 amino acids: CASSYWDTLRYEGKLFF. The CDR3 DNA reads TGTGCCAGCAGTTACTGGGACACCCTGCGCTATGAAGGGAAACTGTTTTTT.

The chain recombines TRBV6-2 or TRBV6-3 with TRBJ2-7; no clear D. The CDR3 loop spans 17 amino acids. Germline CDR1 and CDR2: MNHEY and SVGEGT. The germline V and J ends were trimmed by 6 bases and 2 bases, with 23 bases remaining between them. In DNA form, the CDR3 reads TGTGCCAGCAGCCTACCCTATCGTCCGCTGGCCACCTACGAGCAGTACTTC. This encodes CASSLPYRPLATYEQYF.